The text below deals with one T cell receptor (beta chain). As yet, its antigen is unknown. This entry is derived from a study of cytomegalovirus exposure and HLA in healthy donors. Overall study results and limits: Presence/absence comparisons presumed near-even sequencing depth among donors. Analyzed later, most CMV-associated TCR beta chains appeared HLA-restricted. When a later analysis was performed, an Asian-associated ancestry cluster reportedly had fewer N-insertions than the roughly 630-donor mean. CMV antigen specificity of a few CMV-associated chains was confirmed in vitro.

This CDR3 region has 14 residues. Germline-derived CDR1 and CDR2 are WNHNN and SYGVQD (reference sequence). V gave up 6 bases and J gave up 6 bases; unmatched junction bases: 8. PCR involved 60 Vbeta and 13 Jbeta primers. The protocol was immunoSEQ multiplex PCR, while the TCRdb copy is restricted to in-frame clones and leaves out a portion. The top ten clones hold 0.45% to 0.5% of a sample with around 230,000 clones, just under 80% of them seen once. This clonotype originated in a boy aged 5-17 years in good health and CMV-seronegative. The V call is TRBV10-1, the J call TRBJ2-3, with TRBD2 identical over 8 bases. Material for sequencing was PBMCs. In DNA form, the CDR3 reads TGCGCCAGCAGCCGTACTAGCGGCGGGGATACGCAGTATTTT. It specifies CASSRTSGGDTQYF.